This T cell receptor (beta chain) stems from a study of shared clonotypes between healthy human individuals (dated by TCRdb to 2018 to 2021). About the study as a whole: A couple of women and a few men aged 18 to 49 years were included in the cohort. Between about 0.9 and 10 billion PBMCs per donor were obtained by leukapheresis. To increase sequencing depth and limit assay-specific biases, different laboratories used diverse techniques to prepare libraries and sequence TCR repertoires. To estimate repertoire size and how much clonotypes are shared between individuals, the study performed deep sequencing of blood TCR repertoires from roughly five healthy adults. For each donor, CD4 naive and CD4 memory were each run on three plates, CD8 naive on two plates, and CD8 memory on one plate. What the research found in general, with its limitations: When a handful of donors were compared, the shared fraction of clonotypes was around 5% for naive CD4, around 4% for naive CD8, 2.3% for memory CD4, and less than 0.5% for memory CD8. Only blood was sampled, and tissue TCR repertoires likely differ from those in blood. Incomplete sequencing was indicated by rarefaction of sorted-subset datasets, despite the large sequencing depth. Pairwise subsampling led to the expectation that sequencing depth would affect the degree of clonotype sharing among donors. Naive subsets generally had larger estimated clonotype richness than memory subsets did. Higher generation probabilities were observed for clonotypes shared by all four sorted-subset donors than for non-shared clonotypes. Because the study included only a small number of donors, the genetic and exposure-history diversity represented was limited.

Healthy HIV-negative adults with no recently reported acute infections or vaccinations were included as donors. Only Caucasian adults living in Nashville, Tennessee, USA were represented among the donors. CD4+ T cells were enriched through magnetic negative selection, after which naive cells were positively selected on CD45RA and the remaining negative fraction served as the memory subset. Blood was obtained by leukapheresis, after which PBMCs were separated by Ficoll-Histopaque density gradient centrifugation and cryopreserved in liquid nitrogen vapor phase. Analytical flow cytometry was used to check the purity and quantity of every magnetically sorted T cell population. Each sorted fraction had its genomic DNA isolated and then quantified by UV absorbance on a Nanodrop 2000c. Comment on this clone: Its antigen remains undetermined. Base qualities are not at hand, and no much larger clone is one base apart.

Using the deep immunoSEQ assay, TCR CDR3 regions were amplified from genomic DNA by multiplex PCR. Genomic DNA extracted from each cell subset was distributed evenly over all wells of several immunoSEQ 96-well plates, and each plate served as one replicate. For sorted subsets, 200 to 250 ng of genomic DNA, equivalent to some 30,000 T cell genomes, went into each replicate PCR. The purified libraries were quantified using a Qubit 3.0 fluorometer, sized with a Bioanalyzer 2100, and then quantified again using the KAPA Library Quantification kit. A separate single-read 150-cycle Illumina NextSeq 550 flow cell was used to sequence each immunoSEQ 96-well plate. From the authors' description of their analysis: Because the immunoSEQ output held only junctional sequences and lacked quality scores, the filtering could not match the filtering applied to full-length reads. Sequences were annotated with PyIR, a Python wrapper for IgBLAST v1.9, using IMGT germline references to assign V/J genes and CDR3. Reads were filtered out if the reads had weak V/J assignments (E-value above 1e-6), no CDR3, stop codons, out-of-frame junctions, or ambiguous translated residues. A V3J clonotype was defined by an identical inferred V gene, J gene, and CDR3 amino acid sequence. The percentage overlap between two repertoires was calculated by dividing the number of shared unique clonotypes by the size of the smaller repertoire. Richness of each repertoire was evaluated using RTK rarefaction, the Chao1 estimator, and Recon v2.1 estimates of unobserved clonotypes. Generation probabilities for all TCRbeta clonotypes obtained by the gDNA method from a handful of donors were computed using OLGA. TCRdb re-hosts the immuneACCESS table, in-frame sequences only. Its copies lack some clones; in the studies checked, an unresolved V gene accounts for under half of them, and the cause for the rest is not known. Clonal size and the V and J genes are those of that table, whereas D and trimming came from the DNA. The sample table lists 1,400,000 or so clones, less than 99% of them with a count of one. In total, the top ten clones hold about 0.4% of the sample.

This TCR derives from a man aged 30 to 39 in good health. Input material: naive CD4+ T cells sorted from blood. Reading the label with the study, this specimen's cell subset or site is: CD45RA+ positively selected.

The DNA is TGTGCCAGCAGCTTATTCGCCCAAGAGACCCAGTACTTC. Its translation is CASSLFAQETQYF. The chain links TRBV7-9 with TRBJ2-5, with the D gene uncertain. Counted from cysteine to phenylalanine, this CDR3 has 13 amino acids. Only CDR3 DNA is held: 39 bases, read in frame from base 1. V is reduced by 2 bases and J by 1 base, leaving a spacing of 5 bases between them. Looking up the germline V gene (reference sequence) yields CDR1 SEHNR and CDR2 FQNEAQ.